This record looks at one T cell receptor beta chain sequence and its context. What this receptor recognizes is not known. No much larger clone is present one base from it, and per-base qualities are unavailable. The immunoSEQ Assay, a bias-controlled multiplex PCR, was used to amplify TCRbeta CDR3 regions from genomic DNA. The original methods were these. The number of nucleated cells in each sample was estimated by amplification of reference gene primers within the assay. To quantify the absolute abundance of each unique TCRbeta CDR3 rearrangement, sequence reads were collapsed and filtered. Productive Simpson clonality was computed per sample as the square root of Simpson's diversity index over productive rearrangements. In TCRdb, the immuneACCESS table is reduced to in-frame sequences with V and J assigned. These tables do not hold every clone; where another copy was compared, an unresolved V gene accounts for under half, and the others remain unexplained. V, J and clone size were drawn from that table, and D and trimming were deduced from the DNA. This sample is represented by around 150,000 clones; roughly 88% of them were singletons. About 5% of the sample goes to the ten largest clones.

Trimming costs V 3 bases and J 3 bases, and their ends lie 14 bases apart. Looking up the germline V gene (reference sequence) yields CDR1 SEHNR and CDR2 FQNEAQ. From its cysteine to its phenylalanine, the CDR3 spans 15 amino acids. Only the CDR3 portion is preserved as DNA: 45 bases, with reading frame beginning at the first base. The sample originates from a study of blood T cell repertoires in COVID-19 (dated by TCRdb to 2018 to 2020). Looking at the study overall: Collaborator samples came from the United States, Italy and Spain and covered acute and convalescent phases of COVID-19. The prospective study material was composed of cDNA or gDNA derived from T cells, B-cell-depleted T cells, or PBMCs. Deeply sampled blood TCRbeta repertoires from subjects exposed to, actively infected with, or recovered from COVID-19 were included in the dataset. A freely available public database, intended as a resource for researchers studying the immune response to SARS-CoV-2, is where the repertoires were released. Samples were obtained from the ongoing ImmuneRACE study (first 160 participants) and from over a thousand subjects provided by 6 global collaborators. The sample metadata nearly always contained a de-identified subject ID, COVID-19 status, age in years and sex. HLA class I and class II types, where available, came from metadata supplied by the sample provider rather than from assay-based typing. Broad study findings and their caveats: The quantity of clinical and demographic metadata differed by source and by participant and was supplied without curation.

Enrolling through a virtual design, the prospective study's participants ranged in age from roughly 18 to 95 years and lived across around 25 United States geographic areas. Cohort assignment in the prospective study relied on participant-reported clinical history from a screening survey and a study questionnaire. A participant counted as exposed if, within 2 weeks of entering the study, that participant had been in contact with someone who had a PCR-confirmed or clinician-diagnosed COVID-19 case. In the prospective study, mobile phlebotomists collected whole blood, serum and a nasopharyngeal or oropharyngeal swab from each participant. Participants in the prospective study had the option to provide additional blood draws and questionnaires over an approximately 2-month period. Blood samples from the prospective study were shipped frozen or at room temperature prior to DNA extraction.

This clonotype originated in a man between 70 and 80 years old who had been exposed to COVID-19. The chain is assembled from TRBV7-9 and TRBJ1-1; perhaps TRBD1 is the D gene, with 6 bases matching. Sequencing input: PBMCs or T cells enriched from blood (not recorded which). The encoded CDR3 is CASSFSGDTHTEAFF. The nucleotides are TGTGCCAGCAGCTTTTCTGGGGACACTCACACTGAAGCTTTCTTT.